These 10 T cell receptor beta chains were all obtained from the same sample, sequenced in a study of T cell responses to AZD1222 COVID-19 vaccine. Sequenced by immunoSEQ multiplex PCR; TCRdb stores in-frame clones only, minus some. The data contain about 150,000 clones, approximately 91% of them singletons. This sample comprised peripheral blood, obtained 28 days after the second AZD1222 dose. The source of these receptors is an adult who received the AZD1222 COVID-19 vaccine.

The genes are TRBV12-3 or TRBV12-4 and TRBJ1-3; D remains ambiguous. The CDR3 runs 11 residues. The CDR3 spells CGVRSGNTIYF. The CDR3 DNA follows: TGTGGGGTGCGCTCTGGAAACACCATATATTTT.

This chain uses TRBV5-6 with TRBJ1-5; D ambiguous. The V gene lost 1 base and the J gene lost 5 bases, with 4 bases spanning the gap. Germline values: CDR1 SGHDT, CDR2 YYEEEE. The CDR3 has 12 residues. The CDR3, as DNA: TGTGCCAGCAGCTTGTACGATCAGCCCCAGCATTTT. Protein: CASSLYDQPQHF. The full variable domain, its missing parts supplied by reference TRBV5-6 and TRBJ1-5, is DAGVTQSPTHLIKTRGQQVTLRCSPKSGHDTVSWYQQALGQGPQFIFQYYEEEERQRGNFPDRFSGHQFPNYSSELNVNALLLGDSALYLCASSLYDQPQHFGDGTRLSIL.

The V call is TRBV19, the J call TRBJ1-6; possible D gene TRBD1, 6 bases. The V gene's germline CDR1 is LNHDA and CDR2 SQIVND (reference sequence). Trimming left V 2 bases short and J 0 bases short, with 8 bases between. The CDR3 length is 16 residues. The CDR3 bases are TGTGCCAGTAGTATAAAGACAGGCTCCTATAATTCACCCCTCCACTTT. Translated: CASSIKTGSYNSPLHF.

The chain has TRBV27 and TRBJ1-1; 8 nucleotides agree with TRBD1. The CDR3 has 15 residues. V dropped 2 bases and J dropped 7; count of bases not matched to a gene: 9. The germline gives CDR1 MNHEY, CDR2 SMNVEV (reference sequence). The CDR3 sequence: CASSLQGALGGEAFF. DNA of the CDR3: TGTGCCAGCAGTTTACAGGGGGCGCTTGGCGGTGAAGCTTTCTTT.

The chain carries TRBV6-5 and TRBJ1-1, with D possibly matching TRBD1 (5 bases). This CDR3 has 13 amino acids. Trimming took off 6 bases at V and 8 bases at J, with 16 bases between the two ends. CDR1 is MNHEY and CDR2 is SVGAGI in the germline V gene. This CDR3 reads CASRVTPAGEAFF. Written as DNA, the CDR3 is TGTGCCAGCAGGGTGACCCCGGCAGGGGAAGCTTTCTTT.

The rearrangement links TRBV27 to TRBJ2-3; 7 bases are shared with TRBD2. This CDR3 is built from 18 residues. After removal of 5 bases from V and 2 bases from J, the junction contained 16 bases not matched to a gene. The germline gives CDR1 MNHEY, CDR2 SMNVEV (reference sequence). The CDR3 DNA reads TGTGCCAGCAGTAAAGGACTAGGGGCTAGCGGACCCACAGATACGCAGTATTTT. This encodes CASSKGLGASGPTDTQYF.

The V and J genes are TRBV11-3 and TRBJ2-5; the D is unclear. Trimming pared 1 base from V and 4 bases from J, leaving 10 bases between. Per germline, CDR1 SGHNT and CDR2 YENEEA. The CDR3 covers 14 residues. For the CDR3, the DNA is TGTGCCAGCAGCTTAGGGGTGGGTCGAGAGACCCAGTACTTC. It is translated as CASSLGVGRETQYF.

This clone was seen once. The chain is built from TRBV5-8 and TRBJ1-4, with 7 bases that match TRBD1. The trim removed 2 bases at V and 5 bases at J, leaving 3 bases unmatched. CDR3 size: 14 residues. Germline V gene lookup returns CDR1 SGHTS and CDR2 YDEGEE. DNA for the CDR3: TGTGCCAGCAGCTTACAGGGGTGGAATGAAAAACTGTTTTTT. This gives the protein CASSLQGWNEKLFF.

The rearrangement uses TRBV10-3 and TRBJ1-1; 7 bases line up with TRBD1. This CDR3 spans 13 amino acids. Germline V CDR1 and CDR2: ENHRY, SYGVKD. Losses at the gene ends were 7 bases for V and 1 base for J; bases not matched to a gene: 3. The CDR3 nucleotides are TGTGCCATCATGAGACAGGGGAACACTGAAGCTTTCTTT. Residues: CAIMRQGNTEAFF.

The V gene is TRBV3-1 (or the pseudogene TRBV3-2), the J gene TRBJ2-6, with D tentatively TRBD2 (5 bases). The length of the CDR3 is 17 residues. Trimming took off 7 bases at V and 2 bases at J, with 18 bases between the two ends. Per the germline V gene, CDR1 is LGHDT and CDR2 is YNNKEL (reference sequence). As DNA, the CDR3 is TGTGCCAGCACCCGACGGGGAGTTCGGGCTGGGGCCAACGTCCTGACTTTC. Its protein is CASTRRGVRAGANVLTF.